The 16 T cell receptor beta chains below were found in one sample sequenced in a study of PD-1 blockade in classical Hodgkin lymphoma. Repertoires were generated with immunoSEQ multiplex PCR, while TCRdb's copy carries only in-frame clones and drops some. In the table there are roughly 90,000 clones, 81% of which are singletons. All trial patients relapsed after autologous stem cell transplantation. Source: peripheral blood mononuclear cells (PBMCs), taken before the second cycle of nivolumab. These receptors were collected from a human donor with classical Hodgkin lymphoma.

This chain links TRBV12-5 with TRBJ2-3; TRBD2 aligns across 10 bases. The CDR3 is made up of 18 amino acids. Germline V gene sequence: CDR1 LGHNT, CDR2 FRNRAP. V lost 1 base and J lost 1; bases outside the gene matches: 8. This CDR3 is CASGLGSAGGPGTDTQYF. DNA of the CDR3: TGTGCTAGTGGTTTGGGCTCAGCGGGAGGGCCAGGCACAGATACGCAGTATTTT.

This chain connects TRBV19 to TRBJ1-5; TRBD1 matches at 12 bases. Looked up from germline, CDR1 is LNHDA and CDR2 is SQIVND (reference sequence). Trimming cost V 6 bases and J 6 bases; bases outside gene matches: 6. This CDR3 is 15 amino acids long. In DNA form, the CDR3 reads TGTGCCAGTAGCTCCGGGACAGGGGGCGGTCAGCCCCAGCATTTT. It codes for CASSSGTGGGQPQHF. Looking up the rest from reference TRBV19 and TRBJ1-5 gives the full variable domain: DGGITQSPKYLFRKEGQNVTLSCEQNLNHDAMYWYRQDPGQGLRLIYYSQIVNDFQKGDIAEGYSVSREKKESFPLTVTSAQKNPTAFYLCASSSGTGGGQPQHFGDGTRLSIL.

The CDR3 region is CASSPPGRTNTEAFF. Written as DNA, the CDR3 is TGCGCCAGCAGCCCCCCGGGACGGACTAACACTGAAGCTTTCTTT. The chain is built from TRBV5-1 and TRBJ1-1; perhaps TRBD1 as D (5 bases). The CDR3 covers 15 residues. V was shortened by 4 bases and J by 2 bases, with 15 bases between the two germline ends. Germline V CDR1 and CDR2: SGHRS, YFSETQ.

This clone has more than one count but fewer than ten. The CDR3 DNA follows: TGTGCCAGTAGTGCCTTGGACAGCCCAAATGGCTACACCTTC. Its translation: CASSALDSPNGYTF. V is TRBV19 and J is TRBJ1-2, with D perhaps matching TRBD1 (6 bases). V lost 5 bases to trimming and J lost 6 bases, with 16 bases between them. Germline CDR1 and CDR2: LNHDA and SQIVND (reference sequence). The CDR3 spans 14 residues.

In its sample, this clone was seen once. This chain connects TRBV5-4 to TRBJ2-3; 10 nucleotides agree with TRBD2. With 2 bases clipped from V and 6 bases from J, the junction kept 6 bases outside the gene matches. The CDR3 runs to 15 residues. CDR1 SGHNT and CDR2 YYREEE come from the germline V gene (reference sequence). The chain's CDR3 is CASSFPSGSDDTQYF. As DNA, the CDR3 is TGTGCCAGCAGCTTTCCTAGCGGGAGTGATGATACGCAGTATTTT.

This chain links TRBV2 with TRBJ2-3, with a weak D call TRBD2 (5 bases). The V gene lost 4 bases and the J gene lost 2 bases, with 7 bases spanning the gap. This CDR3 comprises 13 residues. Germline CDR1 and CDR2: SNHLY and FYNNEI. CDR3 region: CASSGLATDTQYF. CDR3 sequence (DNA): TGTGCCAGCAGTGGTCTAGCCACAGATACGCAGTATTTT.

This CDR3 is CASNRDGSVKEQYF. The CDR3 DNA is TGTGCCAGCAACCGAGACGGGTCCGTGAAGGAGCAGTACTTC. V usage is TRBV6-5 and J usage is TRBJ2-7; D gene uncertain. The CDR3 has 14 amino acids. Deletions cut 7 bases from V and 7 bases from J, with 20 bases between. Germline-derived CDR1 and CDR2 are MNHEY and SVGAGI.

V is TRBV23-1 and J is TRBJ1-1, with unresolved D. TRBV23-1 is treated as an ORF (open reading frame) with a function not yet certain. The V and J ends lost 2 bases and 10 bases respectively, with 17 bases between them. The CDR3 has 14 residues. The CDR3 loop reads CASSQMTEELRAFF. CDR3 DNA: TGCGCCAGCAGTCAAATGACGGAGGAACTTCGAGCTTTCTTT.

This clone qualifies as medium-sized. The chain couples TRBV4-3 to TRBJ2-7; 9 bases map to TRBD2. Germline-derived CDR1 and CDR2 are LGHNA and YSLEER. V was pared by 4 bases and J by 2 bases, with 6 bases of the junction left unmatched. The CDR3 spans 15 residues. The CDR3 DNA is TGCGCCAGCAGCCCACGAGGACTAGCGACCTACGAGCAGTACTTC. As protein: CASSPRGLATYEQYF.

The chain joins TRBV13 to TRBJ2-3; 9 bases fit TRBD2. Trimming took 3 bases from V and 4 from J; bases not matched to a gene: 8. Germline CDR1 and CDR2: PRHDT and FYEKMQ (reference sequence). The CDR3 sequence is 16 residues long. CDR3 DNA sequence: TGTGCCAGCAGCTTCAGGGTAGCGGGAGTAGCAGATACGCAGTATTTT. Residues: CASSFRVAGVADTQYF.

The chain links TRBV5-1 to TRBJ2-3, with D possibly being TRBD2 (7 bases). Deletions cut 4 bases from V and 3 bases from J, with 18 bases between. There are 16 residues in the CDR3. The germline V gene encodes CDR1 SGHRS and CDR2 YFSETQ. The CDR3 nucleotides read TGCGCCAGCAGCAAGGCAAAAGCGGGGACAACAGATACGCAGTATTTT. This encodes CASSKAKAGTTDTQYF.

V and J are TRBV6-5 and TRBJ2-3; D is uncertain. The CDR3 spans 13 residues. Germline-derived CDR1 and CDR2 are MNHEY and SVGAGI. The V gene lost 6 bases and the J gene lost 0 bases, with 7 bases spanning the gap. The CDR3 region is CASRKPSTDTQYF. The DNA of the CDR3 is TGTGCCAGCAGAAAACCTAGCACAGATACGCAGTATTTT.

CDR3 sequence reads: CASSSQLAVRGDEQFF. For the CDR3, the DNA is TGTGCCAGCAGCTCACAACTAGCGGTCAGGGGGGATGAGCAGTTCTTC. The chain joins TRBV7-2 to TRBJ2-1, with D maybe TRBD2 (8 bases). V lost 4 bases and J lost 8, with 21 bases in between. The CDR3 has 16 amino acids. Germline V gene data show CDR1 as SGHTA and CDR2 as FQGNSA.

This chain joins TRBV27 and TRBJ2-7, with TRBD2 identical over 7 bases. From germline, CDR1 is MNHEY and CDR2 SMNVEV (reference sequence). V gave up 4 bases and J gave up 2 bases; unmatched junction bases: 5. This CDR3 is built from 14 residues. The CDR3 reads CASSWREGTYEQYF. DNA for the CDR3: TGTGCCAGCAGTTGGAGGGAGGGGACCTACGAGCAGTACTTC.

This clone was recorded only once. The chain combines TRBV11-2 with TRBJ2-1; no reliable D call. The CDR3 consists of 14 residues. CDR1 is SGHAT, CDR2 FQNNGV, per germline. Trimming took off 0 bases at V and 2 bases at J, with 5 bases between the two ends. The CDR3 loop is CASSLDTTYNEQFF. CDR3 DNA: TGTGCCAGCAGCTTAGATACCACCTACAATGAGCAGTTCTTC.

V usage is TRBV11-3 and J usage is TRBJ2-4; TRBD2 might be the D (5 bases). V lost 5 bases and J lost 5, with 7 bases in between. Germline values: CDR1 SGHNT, CDR2 YENEEA. The CDR3 totals 12 residues. As DNA, the CDR3 is TGTGCCAGCAGCCGGGGAGAAAACATTCAGTACTTC. Translating gives CASSRGENIQYF.